This T cell receptor beta chain emerged from a study of T cells in Graves' hyperthyroidism and ophthalmopathy. Study results and caveats: Appearing also in blood were most of the thyroid clonotypes expanded above 0.001. Ophthalmopathy stood apart from stable hyperthyroidism in a 13 V-J model.

In its sample, this clonotype was seen many times. Antigen specificity is unknown. The investigators amplified TCR beta CDR3 regions from RNA transcripts. The study used the HTBI primer set for a first-round RT-PCR of the TCR CDR3. TCRdb ran MiXCR on the multiplex PCR reads and lists one entry per CDR3 protein. The sample carries around 300,000 distinct CDR3 sequences, around 14% recorded once. This TCR derives from a woman younger than 45 with Graves' hyperthyroidism. The material sequenced was blood.

CDR3 protein: CASRGNTIYF. The CDR3 DNA follows: TGTGCCAGCAGGGGAAACACCATATATTTT. The chain carries TRBV2 and TRBJ1-3, with D uncertain. CDR3 length: 10 amino acids. Germline loops: CDR1 SNHLY, CDR2 FYNNEI. The V end lost 6 bases, the J end lost 4 bases, and 1 base lay between the germline ends.